The next 20 T cell receptor beta chains were all read from a single sample in a study of beta chain features in type 1 diabetes. Expressed TCRB transcripts got sequenced, as all isolated RNA was reverse transcribed. Profiled with immunoSEQ multiplex PCR; TCRdb holds only in-frame clones, not every one. The table lists around 160,000 clones, around 50% of them singletons, with under 0.5% in the top ten. Sequencing was performed on Tregs from blood. Receptor source: a man between 18 and 35 years old in good health.

The rearrangement uses TRBV5-4 and TRBJ2-2; 8 bases match TRBD1. Trimming cost V 0 bases and J 5 bases; bases outside gene matches: 6. Germline V gene data show CDR1 as SGHNT and CDR2 as YYREEE (reference sequence). This CDR3 region has 16 residues. As DNA, the CDR3 is TGTGCCAGCAGCTTGGCCAGGGGGCGCGGGACCGGGGAGCTGTTTTTT. Translation: CASSLARGRGTGELFF. Complete variable domain (other parts from reference TRBV5-4 and TRBJ2-2): ETGVTQSPTHLIKTRGQQVTLRCSSQSGHNTVSWYQQALGQGPQFIFQYYREEENGRGNFPPRFSGLQFPNYSSELNVNALELDDSALYLCASSLARGRGTGELFFGEGSRLTVL.

This chain uses TRBV5-1 with TRBJ2-7; 9 bases agree with TRBD2. The J segment lost 2 bases and the V segment lost 4 bases, leaving 4 bases of the junction unmatched. The CDR3 covers 14 residues. The germline CDR1 and CDR2 sequences are SGHRS and YFSETQ. The CDR3 nucleotides read TGCGCCAGCAGCCGGACTAGCGCCACCTACGAGCAGTACTTC. Translating it yields CASSRTSATYEQYF.

The chain couples TRBV28 to TRBJ1-2; 8 nucleotides agree with TRBD1. Germline CDR1 and CDR2: MDHEN and SYDVKM. The CDR3 runs 13 residues. V shed 6 bases and J 8 bases; nucleotides not matched to a gene: 8. The CDR3 DNA is TGTGCCAGCAGAGCGACAGGGGCAGGCGGCTACACCTTC. Translated, it gives CASRATGAGGYTF.

The rearrangement joins TRBV4-3 to TRBJ1-6, with D possibly being TRBD1 (5 bases). V lost 1 base, J lost 5 bases, and 6 bases lay in between. Germline V gives CDR1 LGHNA, CDR2 YSLEER. This CDR3 contains 14 residues. CDR3 region: CASSQGRDNSPLHF. In DNA form, the CDR3 reads TGCGCCAGCAGCCAAGGCAGGGATAATTCACCCCTCCACTTT.

The chain recombines TRBV6-6 with TRBJ1-5; the match to TRBD1 covers 9 bases. This CDR3 region has 15 residues. Germline CDR1 MNHNY, CDR2 SVGAGI (reference sequence). With V trimmed by 6 bases and J by 5 bases, 8 bases remained unmatched. CDR3 DNA sequence: TGTGCCAGCAGGGACAGGGGCCCTCAGGATCAGCCCCAGCATTTT. Translation: CASRDRGPQDQPQHF.

A note on this clone: The same CDR3 is also encoded by other DNA sequences in this sample. J is TRBJ1-5 and V is TRBV18; 7 bases fit TRBD1. This CDR3 is 14 amino acids long. The ends lost 2 bases at V and 4 bases at J; junction bases unmatched: 2. CDR1 and CDR2 (germline): KGHSH, LQKENI. The CDR3 bases are TGTGCCAGCTCACCAGGGACAGTAAATCAGCCCCAGCATTTT. Translated, it gives CASSPGTVNQPQHF.

This clone was seen a few times. The sample has other DNA sequences that encode this CDR3 too. The chain has TRBV7-9 and TRBJ1-1; TRBD1 agrees at 7 bases. This CDR3 is built from 14 residues. The trim removed 2 bases at V and 1 base at J, leaving 1 base unmatched. Germline lookup yields CDR1 SEHNR and CDR2 FQNEAQ (reference sequence). CDR3 DNA sequence: TGTGCCAGCAGCTTACAGGGGGGGAACACTGAAGCTTTCTTT. Translating it yields CASSLQGGNTEAFF.

Turning to this clone: Other DNA sequences in this sample translate to the same CDR3. This sequence joins TRBV6-1 and TRBJ1-2, with 7 bases lining up with TRBD1. This CDR3 spans 13 amino acids. Germline trimming cut 4 bases from V and 4 bases from J; bases unmatched to any gene: 3. Germline-derived CDR1 and CDR2 are MNHNS and SASEGT. CDR3 loop: CASSVQGTYGYTF. CDR3 coding DNA: TGTGCCAGCAGTGTACAGGGGACCTATGGCTACACCTTC.

The chain recombines TRBV9 with TRBJ2-1; perhaps TRBD2 as D (6 bases). Germline CDR1 and CDR2: SGDLS and YYNGEE. This CDR3 spans 17 amino acids. V gave up 2 bases and J gave up 2 bases, with 17 bases separating them. The CDR3 sequence: CASSVDPRDGPYNEQFF. CDR3 nucleotide sequence: TGTGCCAGCAGCGTTGACCCGCGGGATGGACCCTACAATGAGCAGTTCTTC.

This chain joins TRBV5-6 and TRBJ2-1, with TRBD2 as a possible D gene (5 bases). There are 17 residues in the CDR3. V shed 0 bases and J shed 0 bases, with 13 bases lying between them. The germline V gene has CDR1 SGHDT and CDR2 YYEEEE. The CDR3 bases are TGTGCCAGCAGCTTGGCCATTGAGGGTTACTCCTACAATGAGCAGTTCTTC. This gives the protein CASSLAIEGYSYNEQFF.

The chain employs TRBV19 and TRBJ2-1; 7 bases fit TRBD1. The CDR3 length is 15 residues. Germline V gives CDR1 LNHDA, CDR2 SQIVND (reference sequence). V gave up 5 bases and J gave up 3 bases; unmatched junction bases: 7. CDR3 coding DNA: TGTGCCAGTAGTGTCCCACAGGGGATCTACAATGAGCAGTTCTTC. It yields the protein CASSVPQGIYNEQFF.

This clone was picked up a small number of times. The rearrangement joins TRBV4-2 to TRBJ1-1, with 7 positions matching TRBD1. The CDR3 is made up of 15 amino acids. Looked up from germline, CDR1 is LGHNA and CDR2 is YNFKEQ. V was pared by 2 bases and J by 3 bases, with 6 bases of the junction left unmatched. This chain's CDR3 is CASSQLTGADTEAFF. CDR3 coding DNA: TGTGCCAGCAGCCAATTAACAGGGGCGGACACTGAAGCTTTCTTT.

This chain uses TRBV5-6 with TRBJ2-5; 8 bases are a match to TRBD2. The tail of the sequence fits TRBJ2-7 better, so the J call may be wrong. The CDR3 totals 14 residues. Germline CDR1 is SGHDT and CDR2 is YYEEEE. The CDR3 bases are TGTGCCAGCAGCCCGCGGGTAGCGGGAAGCGAGCAGTACTTC. It codes for CASSPRVAGSEQYF.

The rearrangement joins TRBV18 to TRBJ1-1, with TRBD1 matching over 11 bases. The CDR3 is made up of 16 amino acids. Germline CDR1 KGHSH, CDR2 LQKENI. V shed 3 bases and J 3 bases; nucleotides not matched to a gene: 6. CDR3 coding DNA: TGTGCCAGCTCACCCGGACAGGGGGCGCGGGACACTGAAGCTTTCTTT. Its translation: CASSPGQGARDTEAFF.

The chain carries TRBV18 and TRBJ1-3; TRBD1 might be the D (6 bases). CDR3 length: 16 amino acids. Germline V gene sequence: CDR1 KGHSH, CDR2 LQKENI. Trimming took off 2 bases at V and 0 bases at J, with 11 bases between the two ends. The CDR3 DNA sequence: TGTGCCAGCTCACCAGTAGGACAGCTCTCTGGAAACACCATATATTTT. As protein: CASSPVGQLSGNTIYF.

Only one count was recorded for this clone. The chain is built from TRBV11-2 and TRBJ1-3, with TRBD1 matching over 7 bases. The CDR3 runs 14 residues. After removal of 5 bases from V and 2 bases from J, the junction contained 3 bases not matched to a gene. Germline CDR1 and CDR2: SGHAT and FQNNGV. The CDR3 DNA reads TGTGCCAGCAGCCGCGACAGGGCTGGAAACACCATATATTTT. Translated, it gives CASSRDRAGNTIYF.

The V gene is TRBV19, the J gene TRBJ1-1; tentatively, D is TRBD1 (5 bases). The CDR3 runs 12 residues. The germline V and J ends were trimmed by 6 bases and 5 bases, with 10 bases remaining between them. CDR1 and CDR2 (germline): LNHDA, SQIVND (reference sequence). CDR3 sequence (DNA): TGTGCCAGTAGCCGATCAGGGACTGAAGCTTTCTTT. It specifies CASSRSGTEAFF. The full variable domain, rest sourced from reference TRBV19 and TRBJ1-1, is DGGITQSPKYLFRKEGQNVTLSCEQNLNHDAMYWYRQDPGQGLRLIYYSQIVNDFQKGDIAEGYSVSREKKESFPLTVTSAQKNPTAFYLCASSRSGTEAFFGQGTRLTVV.

The rearrangement uses TRBV6-1 and TRBJ1-5; 8 bases agree with TRBD1. V gave up 5 bases and J gave up 6 bases; unmatched junction bases: 9. Germline CDR1 reads MNHNS; CDR2 reads SASEGT. This CDR3 is built from 15 residues. The CDR3 protein is CASSRGQGRGQPQHF. CDR3 sequence (DNA): TGTGCCAGCAGTCGAGGACAGGGACGAGGTCAGCCCCAGCATTTT.

This clone appeared a few times. The chain carries TRBV7-2 and TRBJ2-5; no clear D. The CDR3 is 13 amino acids. Looked up from germline, CDR1 is SGHTA and CDR2 is FQGNSA. V shed 1 base and J shed 5 bases, with 8 bases lying between them. CDR3 coding DNA: TGTGCCAGCAGCTTAGTCCGCCGGGAGACCCAGTACTTC. It codes for CASSLVRRETQYF. Based on the CDR3 plus reference TRBV7-2 and TRBJ2-5, the full variable domain is GAGVSQSPSNKVTEKGKDVELRCDPISGHTALYWYRQSLGQGLEFLIYFQGNSAPDKSGLPSDRFSAERTGGSVSTLTIQRTQQEDSAVYLCASSLVRRETQYFGPGTRLLVL.

Only a few counts were recorded for this clone. The J gene is TRBJ1-2, the V gene TRBV10-3; TRBD1 is a possible D gene (5 bases). CDR1 is ENHRY, CDR2 SYGVKD, per germline. V was cut by 2 bases and J by 4 bases, with 14 bases left in between. The CDR3 has 15 residues. CDR3 DNA: TGTGCCATCAGTGAGAAGGGCAGGGCGCTCTATGGCTACACCTTC. Encoded protein: CAISEKGRALYGYTF.